The T cell receptor beta chain under discussion was sequenced for a study of PD-1 blockade in mismatch repair-deficient tumors (dated by TCRdb to about 2017). Background on the whole study: Between late 2013 and 2016, the trial enrolled some 91 consecutive patients with roughly 13 mismatch repair-deficient cancer types, every one of whom had been previously treated and was progressing. Deep sequencing of TCR CDR3 regions was used to track tumor-associated T cell clones in peripheral blood of patients responding to PD-1 blockade. General conclusions and limits of the study: Tumor-resident clones, often undetectable in blood before treatment, expanded rapidly after pembrolizumab and then contracted, generally before radiologic responses.

For each enrolled patient, mismatch repair deficiency was established using either polymerase chain reaction or immunohistochemistry. TCR sequencing was carried out for three patients who responded to pembrolizumab therapy. The phase II trial prospectively evaluated PD-1 blockade with pembrolizumab in advanced mismatch repair-deficient cancers, independent of tissue of origin. Peripheral blood T cell samples were gathered serially, both before PD-1 blockade started and at multiple time points afterward. The timing of each blood sample was reported as weeks after the first dose of pembrolizumab. The protocol used for the library was the immunoSEQ multiplex PCR assay. TCRdb's version of the immuneACCESS table is confined to in-frame rearrangements and falls short of the full clone set. An unresolved V gene accounts for under half of the shortfall where checked; the remainder is of unknown origin. The sample table lists 100,000 to 150,000 clones, about nine tenths of them with a count of one. The ten largest clones represent approximately 10% of the sample.

Comment on this clone: Its specific antigen is unknown. No per-base quality is available; no much larger clone lies one base away.

The V end loses 5 bases and the J end loses 3 bases, and a stretch of 17 bases separates them. The CDR3, cysteine through phenylalanine, is 15 amino acids long. The read is trimmed to its CDR3 DNA, 45 bases read in frame from base 1. The germline V gene gives CDR1 as SGHAT and CDR2 as FQNNGV. This chain joins TRBV11-2 to TRBJ2-7; the D region possibly corresponds to TRBD1 (5 bases align). This sequence was found in an adult with mismatch repair-deficient cancer. Here the sequenced sample was peripheral blood, taken approximately 69 weeks after starting pembrolizumab. The CDR3 corresponds to CASSLLQGPLYEQYF. The nucleotides are TGTGCCAGCAGCCTCCTCCAGGGCCCTCTCTACGAGCAGTACTTC. This CDR3, with the reference TRBV11-2 and TRBJ2-7 proteins standing in past its ends, gives the full variable domain EAGVAQSPRYKIIEKRQSVAFWCNPISGHATLYWYQQILGQGPKLLIQFQNNGVVDDSQLPKDRFSAERLKGVDSTLKIQPAKLEDSAVYLCASSLLQGPLYEQYFGPGTRLTVT.